This TCR beta chain was sequenced in a study of patients and donors after allogeneic stem cell transplantation (dated by TCRdb to 2019 to 2021). Trimming at the junction amounts to 1 base on V and 1 base on J, and the germline ends lie 13 bases apart. There are 17 amino acids in the CDR3, from cysteine to phenylalanine inclusive. The kept DNA is CDR3 alone, 51 bases in frame from the first base. Looking up the germline V gene (reference sequence) yields CDR1 MNHEY and CDR2 SMNVEV. The sample holds a few counts of this clonotype. Its antigen remains undetermined. No much larger clonotype is one base removed from it; base qualities were not supplied. Library preparation employed RT-PCR. Sequencing instrument: NextSeq 550. TCRdb took the public reads, trimmed them with fastp at Q25, ran MiXCR for clone calling and kept in-frame beta chains. Here each entry gathers all rows of one CDR3 protein and keeps the most common genes and DNA. The sample includes about 160,000 distinct CDR3 sequences, with 30% to 45% observed a single time. The ten largest make up 50% of the sample.

The TCR sequence derives from a human donor who was either an allogeneic HSCT recipient or a stem cell or donor lymphocyte infusion donor (not recorded which). It is not recorded whose cells these are; they may come from a transplant donor. The sequencing sample was made of blood, either unsorted or a sorted T cell fraction (not recorded which). Recombination linked TRBV27 to TRBJ1-4; confidence is insufficient to name the D gene. The CDR3 region reads CASSLLGPSRTNEKLFF. The DNA sequence is given as TGTGCCAGCAGTTTATTGGGCCCATCAAGAACTAATGAAAAACTGTTTTTT.